One sample yielded the 31 T cell receptor beta chains listed below, sequenced in a study of chronic HIV infection and antiretroviral therapy (dated by TCRdb to between 2014 and 2017). The library was prepared using 5' RACE. Sequencing used an Illumina MiSeq. The public reads were quality trimmed at Q25 with fastp and then assembled into clones with MiXCR by TCRdb, keeping productive beta chains. One record per CDR3 amino acid sequence lists the most common genes and DNA. The sample records over 40,000 distinct CDR3 sequences, 15% to 20% of which are singletons. The ten largest account for approximately 2.5% of the sample. The sample taken for sequencing was peripheral blood. These receptors were collected from an adult who had HIV and had not received antiretroviral therapy, or was an uninfected healthy control (not recorded which).

This sequence joins TRBV28 and TRBJ2-7; 10 bases are a match to TRBD2. Unmatched junction bases numbered 13, after V lost 2 bases and J lost 9 bases. Germline values: CDR1 MDHEN, CDR2 SYDVKM. The CDR3 is made up of 16 amino acids. CDR3 bases: TGTGCCAGCAGTTTAACGTGGCAGGGGGCTAGCGGGAGGCAGTACTTC. Encoded protein: CASSLTWQGASGRQYF.

This clonotype has just a few counts. The chain recombines TRBV29-1 with TRBJ2-3; perhaps D is TRBD1 or TRBD2 (5 bases each). Trimming shortened V by 6 bases and J by 0 bases, and 13 bases separated the two germline ends. Germline V gene lookup returns CDR1 SQVTM and CDR2 ANQGSEA. This CDR3 contains 14 residues. The CDR3 here is CSVGTTRSTDTQYF. CDR3 DNA sequence: TGCAGCGTCGGGACGACACGGAGCACAGATACGCAGTATTTT.

The table lists this clonotype with many counts. This chain uses TRBV9 with TRBJ2-1; D is perhaps TRBD1 (6 bases). Germline loops: CDR1 SGDLS, CDR2 YYNGEE. This CDR3 spans 13 amino acids. The V end was cut by 5 bases, the J end by 1 base, with 7 bases between. This CDR3 is CASRGGSYNEQFF. The DNA of the CDR3 is TGTGCCAGCAGAGGGGGATCCTACAATGAGCAGTTCTTC.

The chain is built from TRBV13 and TRBJ2-1; tentatively, D is TRBD1 (5 bases). The CDR3 has 16 residues. The germline V gene encodes CDR1 PRHDT and CDR2 FYEKMQ (reference sequence). Between the trimmed V and J ends, which lost 2 bases and 7 bases, there was a span of 18 bases. The CDR3 DNA sequence: TGTGCCAGCAGCTTATTAGACAGCCTAACCCTAAATGAGCAGTTCTTC. Translating gives CASSLLDSLTLNEQFF.

The rearrangement links TRBV29-1 to TRBJ2-3; TRBD1 or TRBD2 may be the D gene (5 bases each). The CDR3 consists of 18 residues. Trimming left V 3 bases short and J 4 bases short, with 26 bases between. Germline-derived CDR1 and CDR2 are SQVTM and ANQGSEA. The CDR3 region is CSVEIWGMGTLGADTQYF. CDR3 DNA: TGCAGCGTTGAGATTTGGGGAATGGGGACCTTGGGGGCAGATACGCAGTATTTT.

Points on this clonotype: The junction departs from the called germline gene at one end, perhaps through a read error. The V gene is TRBV29-1, the J gene TRBJ1-3, with D possibly matching TRBD1 (6 bases). CDR1 is SQVTM and CDR2 is ANQGSEA in the germline V gene. This CDR3 has 11 residues. CDR3 bases: TGCGGCGTTGGACAGATGAACACCATATATTTT. This translates into CGVGQMNTIYF.

The V call is TRBV7-8, the J call TRBJ2-7; 10 bases line up with TRBD1. Germline values: CDR1 SGHVS, CDR2 FQNEAQ. The ends lost 1 base at V and 7 bases at J; junction bases unmatched: 7. This CDR3 has 15 residues. CDR3 sequence: CASSLVRGQGSEQYF. In DNA form, the CDR3 reads TGTGCCAGCAGCTTAGTCCGGGGACAGGGGTCGGAGCAGTACTTC.

The chain combines TRBV29-1 with TRBJ2-7; 12 bases map to TRBD1. This CDR3 is built from 14 residues. From germline, CDR1 is SQVTM and CDR2 ANQGSEA. After removal of 2 bases from V and 5 bases from J, the junction contained 4 bases not matched to a gene. CDR3 amino acids: CSVESGQGANEQYF. CDR3 bases: TGCAGCGTTGAATCGGGACAGGGGGCTAACGAGCAGTACTTC.

This clonotype was found a few times. The chain carries TRBV5-1 and TRBJ1-1; no reliable D call. Germline CDR1 is SGHRS and CDR2 is YFSETQ. The CDR3 spans 14 residues. The V gene lost 3 bases and the J gene lost 5 bases, with 14 bases spanning the gap. In nucleotides, the CDR3 is TGCGCCAGCAGCTCTACCGTTGAGCGAACTGAAGCTTTCTTT. This encodes CASSSTVERTEAFF.

The gene calls are TRBV27 and TRBJ2-2; D uncertain. V was cut by 8 bases and J by 6 bases, with 10 bases left in between. This CDR3 is built from 12 residues. Germline CDR1 reads MNHEY; CDR2 reads SMNVEV (reference sequence). CDR3 DNA: TGTGCCAGCCGGCTCCAGTCCGGGGAGCTGTTTTTT. It codes for CASRLQSGELFF.

This clonotype has only a few counts. The chain joins TRBV6-6 to TRBJ1-2, with 7 positions matching TRBD1. There are 12 residues in the CDR3. Trimming cost V 6 bases and J 5 bases; bases outside gene matches: 3. Germline V CDR1 and CDR2: MNHNY, SVGAGI (reference sequence). Here the CDR3 DNA reads TGTGCCAGCAGGCCAGGGGGGTATGGCTACACCTTC. Its protein product is CASRPGGYGYTF.

J is TRBJ1-2 and V is TRBV28, with unresolved D. The CDR3 has 13 amino acids. Trimming left V 6 bases short and J 5 bases short, with 13 bases between. Germline V CDR1 and CDR2: MDHEN, SYDVKM. CDR3 nucleotide sequence: TGTGCCAGCAGGTCAAATGTGGGGTATGGCTACACCTTC. Translation: CASRSNVGYGYTF.

The chain combines TRBV11-2 with TRBJ1-4; 7 nucleotides agree with TRBD1. V lost 6 bases to trimming and J lost 3 bases; unmatched junction nucleotides: 7. The length of the CDR3 is 15 residues. Per germline, CDR1 SGHAT and CDR2 FQNNGV. The CDR3 bases are TGTGCCAGCAGACGCCCGGGACAGCCTAATGAAAAACTGTTTTTT. This translates into CASRRPGQPNEKLFF.

This clonotype was seen a few times. The chain links TRBV29-1 to TRBJ1-1; D not resolved. V lost 4 bases and J lost 0, with 12 bases in between. This CDR3 spans 14 amino acids. The germline gives CDR1 SQVTM, CDR2 ANQGSEA. DNA of the CDR3: TGCAGCGTTGTAACCCCCGGGATGAACACTGAAGCTTTCTTT. It codes for CSVVTPGMNTEAFF.

The genes are TRBV28 and TRBJ2-7; D possibly corresponds to TRBD2 (7 bases). The V and J ends lost 3 bases and 2 bases respectively, with 8 bases between them. Germline lookup yields CDR1 MDHEN and CDR2 SYDVKM. This CDR3 contains 13 residues. CDR3 region: CASSLRGPYEQYF. CDR3 in DNA: TGTGCCAGCAGTTTGCGGGGGCCCTACGAGCAGTACTTC.

V is TRBV28 and J is TRBJ1-1; D not resolved. V lost 6 bases and J 3 bases, leaving 14 bases between the germline ends. This CDR3 comprises 14 residues. Germline V gene data show CDR1 as MDHEN and CDR2 as SYDVKM. CDR3 protein: CASRGNRDYTEAFF. The CDR3 bases are TGTGCCAGCAGGGGGAATAGAGATTACACTGAAGCTTTCTTT.

This clonotype has more than one count but fewer than ten. V is TRBV28 and J is TRBJ1-3; TRBD1 aligns across 7 bases. There are 16 residues in the CDR3. Per the germline V gene, CDR1 is MDHEN and CDR2 is SYDVKM. V shed 2 bases, J shed 3 bases, and the junction held 7 bases outside the gene matches. CDR3 sequence: CASSLSVGTVGNTIYF. The CDR3 nucleotides are TGTGCCAGCAGTTTAAGTGTTGGGACAGTTGGAAACACCATATATTTT.

In its sample, this clonotype was seen a few times. V gene TRBV27 combines with J gene TRBJ1-1; D ambiguous. Deletions cut 6 bases from V and 6 bases from J, with 14 bases between. CDR1 MNHEY and CDR2 SMNVEV come from the germline V gene (reference sequence). This CDR3 is 13 amino acids long. In nucleotides, the CDR3 is TGTGCCAGCAGCTCCCCTTTAGAGGCTGAAGCTTTCTTT. Translated, it gives CASSSPLEAEAFF.

This clonotype occurred many times. This chain joins TRBV20-1 and TRBJ1-1; D is perhaps TRBD1 (5 bases). Per the germline V gene, CDR1 is DFQATT and CDR2 is SNEGSKA (reference sequence). The length of the CDR3 is 12 residues. Trimming cost V 5 bases and J 5 bases, with 12 bases left between them. The CDR3 DNA is TGCAGTGCTGTCCCCAGGGAGACTGAAGCTTTCTTT. It is translated as CSAVPRETEAFF.

The CDR3 coding sequence is TGTGCCAGCAGAAACCCCGGACTTCACACCGGGGAGCTGTTTTTT. This gives the protein CASRNPGLHTGELFF. This chain uses TRBV28 with TRBJ2-2, with D maybe TRBD2 (5 bases). Trimming stripped 6 bases from V and 3 bases from J, with 14 bases between. This CDR3 has 15 residues. Germline CDR1 reads MDHEN; CDR2 reads SYDVKM.

The J gene is TRBJ2-1, the V gene TRBV7-9, with a tentative D call TRBD1 (6 bases). Trimming left V 5 bases short and J 3 bases short, with 11 bases between. The CDR3 is 14 amino acids. Germline assignment: CDR1 SEHNR and CDR2 FQNEAQ (reference sequence). CDR3 sequence reads: CASSPDSLYNEQFF. The CDR3 region has the DNA TGTGCCAGCAGCCCGGACAGCCTCTACAATGAGCAGTTCTTC.

This chain links TRBV6-5 with TRBJ1-1; weak D call: TRBD1 (5 bases). V lost 0 bases, J lost 5 bases, and 16 bases lay in between. Germline CDR1 reads MNHEY; CDR2 reads SVGAGI. The CDR3 loop spans 16 amino acids. The CDR3 reads CASSYSLGARGTEAFF. Written as DNA, the CDR3 is TGTGCCAGCAGTTACTCGCTTGGGGCGAGGGGAACTGAAGCTTTCTTT.

This clonotype was found a few times. The chain uses TRBV6-4 and TRBJ2-3; 8 nucleotides agree with TRBD1. The CDR3 runs 15 residues. Trimming cost V 6 bases and J 7 bases; bases outside gene matches: 12. Germline CDR1 is MRHNA and CDR2 is SNTAGT. In nucleotides, the CDR3 is TGTGCCAGCAGAAACCGGGACAGGCCCCCAAATACGCAGTATTTT. Translated: CASRNRDRPPNTQYF.

This clonotype was detected a few times. The V call is TRBV20-1, the J call TRBJ2-7, with D unresolved. This CDR3 comprises 13 residues. In germline, CDR1 is DFQATT, CDR2 SNEGSKA (reference sequence). Trimming left V 5 bases short and J 3 bases short, with 14 bases between. This CDR3 is CSAGPAVGYEQYF. CDR3 DNA sequence: TGCAGTGCTGGACCGGCGGTCGGCTACGAGCAGTACTTC.

This chain links TRBV29-1 with TRBJ2-7; D remains unclear. The germline V gene encodes CDR1 SQVTM and CDR2 ANQGSEA. The CDR3 spans 11 residues. Trimming took 5 bases from V and 7 from J, leaving 12 bases between them. The CDR3 DNA reads TGCAGCGTTACTACCATACGAGAGCAGTACTTC. Translated: CSVTTIREQYF.

The chain links TRBV7-3 to TRBJ1-6, with D maybe TRBD1 (5 bases). The CDR3 spans 15 residues. CDR1 and CDR2 from the germline V gene are SGHTA and FQGTGA. The ends were cut back, 2 bases at V and 6 bases at J, with 11 bases in the middle. The CDR3 protein is CASSLSGGGNSPLHF. The CDR3 region has the DNA TGTGCCAGCAGCTTATCAGGTGGGGGTAATTCACCCCTCCACTTT.

The chain recombines TRBV5-1 with TRBJ2-5; no clear D. This CDR3 has 13 amino acids. The germline CDR1 and CDR2 sequences are SGHRS and YFSETQ. Trimming cost V 7 bases and J 1 base, with 11 bases left between them. In DNA, the CDR3 is TGCGCCAGCGGTAGACAAACCCAAGAGACCCAGTACTTC. It specifies CASGRQTQETQYF.

By share of the sample, this clonotype is medium-sized. This chain uses TRBV29-1 with TRBJ2-1; D might be TRBD2 (7 bases). This CDR3 comprises 16 residues. V dropped 3 bases and J dropped 1 base, with 16 bases sitting between them. Germline lookup yields CDR1 SQVTM and CDR2 ANQGSEA. In DNA form, the CDR3 reads TGCAGCGTTGATGGGGGGGGCGGGGGTTCCTACAATGAGCAGTTCTTC. As protein: CSVDGGGGGSYNEQFF.

The rearrangement links TRBV6-5 to TRBJ2-7, with D perhaps matching TRBD1 (6 bases). V dropped 6 bases and J dropped 0 bases, with 15 bases sitting between them. CDR3 length: 15 amino acids. The germline V gene has CDR1 MNHEY and CDR2 SVGAGI. In DNA, the CDR3 is TGTGCCAGCAGGGGAGCAGGGGACCTCTCCTACGAGCAGTACTTC. Protein product: CASRGAGDLSYEQYF.

This clonotype was detected a few times. V and J are TRBV4-2 and TRBJ1-6, with D maybe TRBD1 (5 bases). The CDR3 covers 16 residues. V dropped 0 bases and J dropped 10 bases, with 16 bases sitting between them. Germline CDR1 is LGHNA and CDR2 is YNFKEQ. In DNA form, the CDR3 reads TGTGCCAGCAGCCAAGATCGGCAGGGAATAAGGTCACCCCTCCACTTT. Translated: CASSQDRQGIRSPLHF.

This clonotype turned up a few times. The J gene is TRBJ2-7, the V gene TRBV29-1; TRBD1 aligns across 9 bases. Germline lookup yields CDR1 SQVTM and CDR2 ANQGSEA. V shed 6 bases and J 8 bases; nucleotides not matched to a gene: 5. The CDR3 runs to 11 residues. The chain's CDR3 is CSVETGGKQYF. Written as DNA, the CDR3 is TGCAGCGTCGAAACAGGGGGCAAGCAGTACTTC.